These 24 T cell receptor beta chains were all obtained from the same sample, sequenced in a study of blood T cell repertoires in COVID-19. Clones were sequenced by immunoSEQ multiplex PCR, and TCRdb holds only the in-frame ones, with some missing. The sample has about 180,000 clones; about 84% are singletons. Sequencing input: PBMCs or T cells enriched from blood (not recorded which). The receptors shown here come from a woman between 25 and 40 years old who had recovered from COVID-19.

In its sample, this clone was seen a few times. The CDR3 spells CASSDSRGQTEAFF. The CDR3 region has the DNA TGTGCCAGCAGTGACTCCAGGGGGCAAACTGAAGCTTTCTTT. The genes are TRBV2 and TRBJ1-1; 8 nucleotides match TRBD1. This CDR3 region has 14 residues. With V trimmed by 3 bases and J by 5 bases, 5 bases remained unmatched. Germline-derived CDR1 and CDR2 are SNHLY and FYNNEI.

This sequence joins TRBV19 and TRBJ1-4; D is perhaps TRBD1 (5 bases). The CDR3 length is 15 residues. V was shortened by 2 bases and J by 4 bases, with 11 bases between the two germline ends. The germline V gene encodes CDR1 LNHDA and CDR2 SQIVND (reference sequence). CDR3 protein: CASSIQGLLNEKLFF. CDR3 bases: TGTGCCAGTAGTATACAGGGCCTCCTTAATGAAAAACTGTTTTTT.

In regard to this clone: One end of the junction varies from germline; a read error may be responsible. As DNA, the CDR3 is TGTGCCAGCAGTTACTCCCCGGGACTAGCTCACTTC. Protein: CASSYSPGLAHF. The chain recombines TRBV6-5 with TRBJ2-7; 9 bases are a match to TRBD2. Germline V lookup: CDR1 MNHEY, CDR2 SVGAGI. This CDR3 is built from 12 residues.

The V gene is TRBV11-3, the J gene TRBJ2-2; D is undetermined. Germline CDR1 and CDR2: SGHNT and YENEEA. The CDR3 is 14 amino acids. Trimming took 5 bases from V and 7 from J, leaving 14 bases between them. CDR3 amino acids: CASSPSMNSGELFF. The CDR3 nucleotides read TGTGCCAGCAGCCCAAGTATGAATAGCGGGGAGCTGTTTTTT.

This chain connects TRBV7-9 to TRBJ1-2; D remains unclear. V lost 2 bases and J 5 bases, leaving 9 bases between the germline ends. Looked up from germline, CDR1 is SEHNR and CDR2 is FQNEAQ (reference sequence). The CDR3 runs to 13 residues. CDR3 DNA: TGTGCCAGCAGCTTACATACATTTTATGGCTACACCTTC. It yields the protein CASSLHTFYGYTF.

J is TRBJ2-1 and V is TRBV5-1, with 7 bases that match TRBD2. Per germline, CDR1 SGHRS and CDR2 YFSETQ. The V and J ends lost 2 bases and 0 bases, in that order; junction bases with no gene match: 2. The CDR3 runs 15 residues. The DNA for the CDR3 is TGCGCCAGCAGCTTAGCGGGAAGCTCCTACAATGAGCAGTTCTTC. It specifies CASSLAGSSYNEQFF.

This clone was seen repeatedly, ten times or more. CDR3 in DNA: TGTGCCAGCAGCCCGAGACAGGGGGCGCGGGGCTACACCTTC. This gives the protein CASSPRQGARGYTF. The chain employs TRBV3-1 (or the pseudogene TRBV3-2) and TRBJ1-2; TRBD1 matches 10 bases. The trim removed 4 bases at V and 8 bases at J, leaving 7 bases unmatched. Germline V gives CDR1 LGHDT, CDR2 YNNKEL (reference sequence). CDR3 length: 14 amino acids.

CDR3 residues: CASGNNRDLGEAFF. DNA for the CDR3: TGTGCCAGCGGGAATAACAGGGACCTTGGGGAAGCTTTCTTT. The V and J genes are TRBV28 and TRBJ1-1; maybe TRBD1 (6 bases). The CDR3 contains 14 residues. Germline assignment: CDR1 MDHEN and CDR2 SYDVKM. Trimming shortened V by 8 bases and J by 8 bases, and 21 bases separated the two germline ends.

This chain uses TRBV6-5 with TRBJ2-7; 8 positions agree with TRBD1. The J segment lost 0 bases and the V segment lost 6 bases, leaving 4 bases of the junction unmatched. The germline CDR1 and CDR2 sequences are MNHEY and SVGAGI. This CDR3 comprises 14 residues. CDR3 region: CASSQTGASYEQYF. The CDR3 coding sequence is TGTGCCAGCAGCCAGACAGGGGCCTCCTACGAGCAGTACTTC.

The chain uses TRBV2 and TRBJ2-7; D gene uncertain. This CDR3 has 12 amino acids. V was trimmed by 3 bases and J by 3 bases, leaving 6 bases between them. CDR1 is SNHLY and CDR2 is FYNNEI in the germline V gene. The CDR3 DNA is TGTGCCAGCAGTGAGCTCGGCTACGAGCAGTACTTC. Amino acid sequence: CASSELGYEQYF.

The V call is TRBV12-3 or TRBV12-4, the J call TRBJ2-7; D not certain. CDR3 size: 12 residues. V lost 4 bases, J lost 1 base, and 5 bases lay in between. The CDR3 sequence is CASSSGSYEQYF. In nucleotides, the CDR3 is TGTGCCAGCAGTTCGGGTTCCTACGAGCAGTACTTC.

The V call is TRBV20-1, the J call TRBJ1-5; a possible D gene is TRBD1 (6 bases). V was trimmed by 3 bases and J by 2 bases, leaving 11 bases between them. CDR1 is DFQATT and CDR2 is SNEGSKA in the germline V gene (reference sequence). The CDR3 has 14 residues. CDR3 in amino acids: CSASVQGGNQPQHF. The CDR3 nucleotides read TGCAGTGCTAGTGTACAGGGAGGCAATCAGCCCCAGCATTTT.

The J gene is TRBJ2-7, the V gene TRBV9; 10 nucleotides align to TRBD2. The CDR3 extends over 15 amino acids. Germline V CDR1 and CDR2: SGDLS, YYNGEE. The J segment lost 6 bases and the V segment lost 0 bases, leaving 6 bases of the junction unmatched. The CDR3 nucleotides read TGTGCCAGCAGCGTAGACCTAGCGGGAGTCGTCGAGCAGTACTTC. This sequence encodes CASSVDLAGVVEQYF.

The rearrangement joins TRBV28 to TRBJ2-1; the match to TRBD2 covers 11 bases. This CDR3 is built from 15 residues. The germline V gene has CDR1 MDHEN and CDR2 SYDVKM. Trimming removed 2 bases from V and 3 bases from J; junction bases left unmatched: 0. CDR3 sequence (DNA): TGTGCCAGCAGTTTACTAGCGGGAGGCTACAATGAGCAGTTCTTC. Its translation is CASSLLAGGYNEQFF.

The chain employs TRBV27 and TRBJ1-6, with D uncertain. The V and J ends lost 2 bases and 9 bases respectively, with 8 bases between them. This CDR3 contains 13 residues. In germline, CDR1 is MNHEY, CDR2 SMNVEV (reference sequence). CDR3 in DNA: TGTGCCAGCAGTTTAGTCTCGGGTTCACCCCTCCACTTT. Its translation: CASSLVSGSPLHF.

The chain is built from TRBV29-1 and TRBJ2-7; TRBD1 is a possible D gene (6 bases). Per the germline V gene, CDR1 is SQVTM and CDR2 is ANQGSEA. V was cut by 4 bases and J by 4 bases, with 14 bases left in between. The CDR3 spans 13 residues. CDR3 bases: TGCAGCGTTGGAGGGGGAAGAGGGTACGAGCAGTACTTC. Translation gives CSVGGGRGYEQYF.

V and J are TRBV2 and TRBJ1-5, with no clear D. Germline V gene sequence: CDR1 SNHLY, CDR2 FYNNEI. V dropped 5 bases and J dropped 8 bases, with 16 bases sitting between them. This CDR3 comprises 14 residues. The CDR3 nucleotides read TGTGCCAGCAGTAGAACTGACAAAATCGAGCCCCAGCATTTT. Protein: CASSRTDKIEPQHF.

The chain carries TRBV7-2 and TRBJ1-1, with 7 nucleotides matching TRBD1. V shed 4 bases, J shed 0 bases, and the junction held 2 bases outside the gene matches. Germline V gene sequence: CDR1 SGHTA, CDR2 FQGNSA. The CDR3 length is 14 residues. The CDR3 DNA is TGTGCCAGCAGCTCTAGGGGGCTGAACACTGAAGCTTTCTTT. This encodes CASSSRGLNTEAFF.

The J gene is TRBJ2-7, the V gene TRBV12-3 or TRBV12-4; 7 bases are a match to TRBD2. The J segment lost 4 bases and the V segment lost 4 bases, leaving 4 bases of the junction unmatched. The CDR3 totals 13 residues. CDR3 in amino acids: CASSSGLSYEQYF. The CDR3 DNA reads TGTGCCAGCAGTTCGGGACTATCTTACGAGCAGTACTTC.

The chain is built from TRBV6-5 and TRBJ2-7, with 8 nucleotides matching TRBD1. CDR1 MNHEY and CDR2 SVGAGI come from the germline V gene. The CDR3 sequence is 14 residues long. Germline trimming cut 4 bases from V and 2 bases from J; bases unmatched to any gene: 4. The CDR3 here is CASSFTGQAYEQYF. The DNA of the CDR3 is TGTGCCAGCAGTTTCACGGGACAGGCCTACGAGCAGTACTTC.

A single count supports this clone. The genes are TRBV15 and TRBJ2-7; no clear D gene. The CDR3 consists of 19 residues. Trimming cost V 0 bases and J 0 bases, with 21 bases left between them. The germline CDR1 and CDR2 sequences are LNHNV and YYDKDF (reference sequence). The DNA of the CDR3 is TGTGCCACCAGCAGAGATCCTGTATCCCTCCTTAGTAGCTCCTACGAGCAGTACTTC. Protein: CATSRDPVSLLSSSYEQYF.

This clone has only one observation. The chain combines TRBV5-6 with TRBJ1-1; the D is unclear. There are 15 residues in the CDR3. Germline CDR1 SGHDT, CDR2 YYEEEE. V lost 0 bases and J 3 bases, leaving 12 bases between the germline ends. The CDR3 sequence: CASSLEKIVDTEAFF. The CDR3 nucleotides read TGTGCCAGCAGCTTGGAGAAGATAGTTGACACTGAAGCTTTCTTT.

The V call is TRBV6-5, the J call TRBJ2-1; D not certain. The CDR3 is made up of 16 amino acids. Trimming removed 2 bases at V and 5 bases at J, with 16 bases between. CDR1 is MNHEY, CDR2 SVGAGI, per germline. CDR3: CASSYEAPVVDNEQFF. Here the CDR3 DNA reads TGTGCCAGCAGTTACGAGGCCCCAGTTGTCGACAATGAGCAGTTCTTC.

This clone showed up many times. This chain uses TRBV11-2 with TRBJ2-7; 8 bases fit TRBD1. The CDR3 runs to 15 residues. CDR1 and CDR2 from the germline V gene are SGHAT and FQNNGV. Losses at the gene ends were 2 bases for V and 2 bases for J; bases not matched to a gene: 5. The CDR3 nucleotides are TGTGCCAGCAGCTTATACGGCAGGGGGCCCTACGAGCAGTACTTC. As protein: CASSLYGRGPYEQYF.